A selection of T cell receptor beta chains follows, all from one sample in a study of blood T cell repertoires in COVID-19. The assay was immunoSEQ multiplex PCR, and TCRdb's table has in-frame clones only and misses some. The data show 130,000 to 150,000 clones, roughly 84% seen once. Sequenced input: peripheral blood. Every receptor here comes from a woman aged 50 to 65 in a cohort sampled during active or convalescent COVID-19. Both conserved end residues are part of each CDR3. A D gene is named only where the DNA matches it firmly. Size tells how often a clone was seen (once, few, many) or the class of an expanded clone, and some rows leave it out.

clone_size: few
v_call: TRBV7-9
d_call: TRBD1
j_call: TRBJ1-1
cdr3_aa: CASSPQGRNTEAFF
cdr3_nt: TGTGCCAGCAGCCCACAGGGGCGGAACACTGAAGCTTTCTTT

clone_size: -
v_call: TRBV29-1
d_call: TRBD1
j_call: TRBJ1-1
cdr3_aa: CSVRTGLSGNTEAFF
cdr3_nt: TGCAGCGTTAGGACAGGTTTGAGTGGGAACACTGAAGCTTTCTTT

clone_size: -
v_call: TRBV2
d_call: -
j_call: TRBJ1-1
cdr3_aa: CASSTGYAEAFF
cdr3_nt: TGTGCCAGCAGTACAGGGTACGCTGAAGCTTTCTTT

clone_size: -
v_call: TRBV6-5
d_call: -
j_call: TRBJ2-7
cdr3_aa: CASSRQTRRSYEQYF
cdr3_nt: TGTGCCAGCAGCCGCCAGACCCGGAGGTCATACGAGCAGTACTTC

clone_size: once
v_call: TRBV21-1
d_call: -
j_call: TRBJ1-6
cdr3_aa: CASSNNNNSPLHF
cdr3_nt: TGTGCCAGCAGCAATAACAATAATTCACCCCTCCACTTT

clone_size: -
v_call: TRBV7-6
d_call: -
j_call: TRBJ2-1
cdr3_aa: CASSHLRYNEQFF
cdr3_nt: TGTGCCAGCAGCCATCTCAGATACAATGAGCAGTTCTTC

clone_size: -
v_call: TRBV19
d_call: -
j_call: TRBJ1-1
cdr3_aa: CASSIDKNRLNTEAFF
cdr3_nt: TGTGCCAGTAGTATAGATAAGAACAGATTGAACACTGAAGCTTTCTTT

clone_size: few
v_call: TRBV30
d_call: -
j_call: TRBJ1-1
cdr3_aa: CAWGRGSNTEAFF
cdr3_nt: TGTGCCTGGGGCAGGGGTTCGAACACTGAAGCTTTCTTT

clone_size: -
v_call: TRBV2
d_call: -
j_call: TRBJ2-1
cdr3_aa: CASMLVYEQFF
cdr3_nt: TGTGCCAGCATGCTAGTTTATGAGCAGTTCTTC

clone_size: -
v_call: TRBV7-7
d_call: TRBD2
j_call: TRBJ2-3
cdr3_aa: CASSQSGGRTDTQYF
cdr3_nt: TGTGCCAGCAGCCAGAGCGGGGGCAGGACAGATACGCAGTATTTT

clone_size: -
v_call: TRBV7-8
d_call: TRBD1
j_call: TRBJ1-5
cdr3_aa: CASSSNRGNQPQHF
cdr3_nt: TGTGCCAGCAGTTCCAACAGGGGAAATCAGCCCCAGCATTTT

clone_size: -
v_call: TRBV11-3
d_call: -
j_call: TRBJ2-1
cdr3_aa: CASSIASEQFF
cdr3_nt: TGTGCCAGCAGCATAGCGAGTGAGCAGTTCTTC

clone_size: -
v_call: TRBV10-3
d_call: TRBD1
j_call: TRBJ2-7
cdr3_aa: CAIGGPGQNYEQYF
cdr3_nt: TGTGCCATCGGGGGCCCGGGACAGAACTACGAGCAGTACTTC

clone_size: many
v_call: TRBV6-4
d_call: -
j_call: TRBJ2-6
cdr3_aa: CASSDSQGGANVLTF
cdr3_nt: TGTGCCAGCAGTGACTCGCAGGGTGGGGCCAACGTCCTGACTTTC

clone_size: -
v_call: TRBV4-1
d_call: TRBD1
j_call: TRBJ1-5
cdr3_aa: CASSLTGTGVLVPQHF
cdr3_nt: TGCGCCAGCAGCCTAACCGGGACAGGGGTCTTGGTGCCCCAGCATTTT

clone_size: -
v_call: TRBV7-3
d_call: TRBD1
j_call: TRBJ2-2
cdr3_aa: CASSPSPTGYTGELFF
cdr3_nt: TGTGCCAGCAGCCCCTCCCCGACAGGGTACACCGGGGAGCTGTTTTTT

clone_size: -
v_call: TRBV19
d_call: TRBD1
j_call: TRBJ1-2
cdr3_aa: CASSPWDSDGYTF
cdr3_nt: TGTGCCAGTAGTCCTTGGGACAGTGATGGCTACACCTTC

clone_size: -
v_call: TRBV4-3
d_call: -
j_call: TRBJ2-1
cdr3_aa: CASSQDPVLSYNEQFF
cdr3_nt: TGCGCCAGCAGCCAAGATCCGGTCCTCTCCTACAATGAGCAGTTCTTC

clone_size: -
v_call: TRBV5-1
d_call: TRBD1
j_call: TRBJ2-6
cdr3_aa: CASSLGQGAHGANVLTF
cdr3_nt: TGCGCCAGCAGCTTGGGACAGGGGGCGCACGGGGCCAACGTCCTGACTTTC

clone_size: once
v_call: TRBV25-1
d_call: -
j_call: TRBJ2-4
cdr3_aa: CASSELGGDKNIQYF
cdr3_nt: TGTGCCAGCAGTGAATTAGGGGGGGATAAAAACATTCAGTACTTC

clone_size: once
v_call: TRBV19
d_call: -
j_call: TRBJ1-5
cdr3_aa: CASSRWGTVDQPQHF
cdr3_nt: TGTGCCAGTAGTAGATGGGGGACTGTGGATCAGCCCCAGCATTTT

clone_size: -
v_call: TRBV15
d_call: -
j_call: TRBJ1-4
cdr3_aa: CATSREFAETGKLFF
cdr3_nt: TGTGCCACCAGCAGAGAATTTGCGGAGACCGGAAAACTGTTTTTT

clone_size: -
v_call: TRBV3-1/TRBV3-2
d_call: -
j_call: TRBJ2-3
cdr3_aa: CATSQCVFQACAQYF
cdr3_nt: TGTGCCACCTCCCAGTGTGTTTTCCAGGCATGTGCGCAGTATTTT

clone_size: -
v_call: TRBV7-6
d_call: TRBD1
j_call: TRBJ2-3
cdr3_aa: CASSPMIPGTGGVDTQYF
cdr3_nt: TGTGCCAGCAGCCCGATGATCCCCGGGACAGGGGGCGTCGATACGCAGTATTTT

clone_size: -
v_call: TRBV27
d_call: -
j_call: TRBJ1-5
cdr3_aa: CASSLVNVPGNQPQHF
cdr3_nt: TGTGCCAGCAGTTTAGTGAACGTCCCAGGCAATCAGCCCCAGCATTTT

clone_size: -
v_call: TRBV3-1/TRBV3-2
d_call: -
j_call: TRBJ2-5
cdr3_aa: CASSHGGGLSQETQYF
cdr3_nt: TGTGCCAGCAGCCATGGGGGGGGGCTAAGCCAAGAGACCCAGTACTTC

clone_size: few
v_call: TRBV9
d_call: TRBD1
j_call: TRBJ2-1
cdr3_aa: CASSGDRGPDEQFF
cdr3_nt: TGTGCCAGCAGCGGAGACAGGGGCCCGGATGAGCAGTTCTTC

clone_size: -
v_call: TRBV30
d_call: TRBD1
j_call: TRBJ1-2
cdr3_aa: CAWRNRGTNYGYTF
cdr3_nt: TGTGCCTGGAGGAACAGGGGAACTAACTATGGCTACACCTTC

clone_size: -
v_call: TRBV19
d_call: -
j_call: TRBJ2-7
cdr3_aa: CASTLGRQGGRPYEQYF
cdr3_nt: TGTGCCAGTACCCTAGGCCGCCAGGGGGGACGACCCTACGAGCAGTACTTC

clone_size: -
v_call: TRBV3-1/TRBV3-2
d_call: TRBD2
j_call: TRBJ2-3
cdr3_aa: CASSRSAGVFGDTQYF
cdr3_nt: TGTGCCAGCAGCCGCTCAGCGGGGGTGTTCGGGGATACGCAGTATTTT

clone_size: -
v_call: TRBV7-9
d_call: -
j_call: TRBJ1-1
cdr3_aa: CASSLPGENTEAFF
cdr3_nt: TGTGCCAGCAGCCTACCGGGAGAGAACACTGAAGCTTTCTTT

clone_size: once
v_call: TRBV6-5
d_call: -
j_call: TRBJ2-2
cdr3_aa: CASSYLRTGELFF
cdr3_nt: TGTGCCAGCAGTTACCTCAGGACCGGGGAGCTGTTTTTT

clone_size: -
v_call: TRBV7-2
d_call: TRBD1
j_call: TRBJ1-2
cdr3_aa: CASSSPGGNYGYTF
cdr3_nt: TGTGCCAGCAGCTCTCCAGGGGGTAACTATGGCTACACCTTC

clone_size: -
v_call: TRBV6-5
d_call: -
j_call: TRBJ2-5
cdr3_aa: CASRRVRAETQYF
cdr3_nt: TGTGCCAGCAGGAGGGTTAGGGCAGAGACCCAGTACTTC

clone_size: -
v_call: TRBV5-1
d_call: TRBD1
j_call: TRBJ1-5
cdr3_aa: CASSLVGGSQPQHF
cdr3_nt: TGCGCCAGCAGCTTGGTAGGGGGCAGTCAGCCCCAGCATTTT

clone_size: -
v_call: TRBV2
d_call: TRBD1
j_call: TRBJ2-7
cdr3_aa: CASSEGTGLYEQYF
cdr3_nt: TGTGCCAGCAGTGAAGGGACAGGATTATACGAGCAGTACTTC

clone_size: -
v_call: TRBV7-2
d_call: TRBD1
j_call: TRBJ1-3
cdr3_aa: CASSPDRVGNTIYF
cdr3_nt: TGTGCCAGCAGCCCAGACAGGGTGGGAAACACCATATATTTT

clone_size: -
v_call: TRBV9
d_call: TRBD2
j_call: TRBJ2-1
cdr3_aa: CASSPSGLAVYNEQFF
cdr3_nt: TGTGCCAGCAGCCCCTCGGGACTAGCGGTCTACAATGAGCAGTTCTTC

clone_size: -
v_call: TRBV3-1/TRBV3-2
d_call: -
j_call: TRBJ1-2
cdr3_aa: CASTLSTGPASYTF
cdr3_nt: TGTGCCAGCACCTTATCAACAGGGCCGGCTAGCTACACCTTC

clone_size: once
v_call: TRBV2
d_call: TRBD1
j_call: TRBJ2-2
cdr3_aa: CASRDRVNTGELFF
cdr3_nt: TGTGCCAGCAGGGACAGGGTGAACACCGGGGAGCTGTTTTTT

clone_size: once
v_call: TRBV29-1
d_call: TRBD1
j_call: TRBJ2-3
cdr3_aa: CSVARTGGNTDTQYF
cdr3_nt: TGCAGCGTCGCGAGGACAGGGGGCAACACAGATACGCAGTATTTT

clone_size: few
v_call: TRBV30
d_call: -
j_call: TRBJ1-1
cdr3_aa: CAWMLAGGGTEAFF
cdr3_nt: TGTGCCTGGATGTTGGCCGGAGGTGGCACTGAAGCTTTCTTT

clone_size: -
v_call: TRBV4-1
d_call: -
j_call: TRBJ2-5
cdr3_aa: CASSFGRDTGPSLGETQYF
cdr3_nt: TGCGCCAGCAGCTTCGGCCGGGACACCGGGCCTTCCTTAGGGGAGACCCAGTACTTC

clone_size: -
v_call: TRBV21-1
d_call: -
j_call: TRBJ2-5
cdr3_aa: CASSKGGGLLYSQGKETQYF
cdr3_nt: TGTGCCAGCAGCAAAGGGGGGGGTCTTCTATACAGCCAGGGAAAAGAGACCCAGTACTTC

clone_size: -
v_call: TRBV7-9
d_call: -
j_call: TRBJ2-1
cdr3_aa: CASSYSRGSQNEQFF
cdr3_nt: TGTGCCAGCAGCTACAGTCGGGGGTCTCAAAATGAGCAGTTCTTC

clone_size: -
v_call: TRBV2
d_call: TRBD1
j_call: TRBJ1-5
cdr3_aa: CASSQDRRFNSNQPQHF
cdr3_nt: TGTGCCAGCAGTCAGGACAGGCGGTTCAATAGCAATCAGCCCCAGCATTTT

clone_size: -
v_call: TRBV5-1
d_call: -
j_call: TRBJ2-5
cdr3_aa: CASRVNGQSAQETQYF
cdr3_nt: TGCGCCAGCAGGGTGAACGGACAGTCAGCCCAAGAGACCCAGTACTTC

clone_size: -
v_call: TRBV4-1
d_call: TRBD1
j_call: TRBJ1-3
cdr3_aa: CASSPEGTGRNTIYF
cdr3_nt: TGCGCCAGCAGCCCAGAAGGGACAGGGCGAAACACCATATATTTT

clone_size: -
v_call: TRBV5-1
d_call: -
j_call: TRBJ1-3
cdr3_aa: CASSLGGPAGEVHSGNTIYF
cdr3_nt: TGCGCCAGCAGCTTGGGCGGACCGGCCGGGGAGGTGCACTCTGGAAACACCATATATTTT

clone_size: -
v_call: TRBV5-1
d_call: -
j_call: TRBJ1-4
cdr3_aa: CASSRGQTNEKLFF
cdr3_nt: TGCGCCAGCAGTAGGGGTCAGACTAATGAAAAACTGTTTTTT

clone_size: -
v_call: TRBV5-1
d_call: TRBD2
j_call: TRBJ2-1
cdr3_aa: CASSWSLRTSGGEQFF
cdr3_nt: TGCGCCAGCAGCTGGAGTTTAAGGACTAGCGGGGGTGAGCAGTTCTTC

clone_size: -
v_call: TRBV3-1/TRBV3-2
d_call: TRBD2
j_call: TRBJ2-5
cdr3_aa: CASSHWTSGSRETQYF
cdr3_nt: TGTGCCAGCAGCCATTGGACTAGCGGGTCCCGGGAGACCCAGTACTTC

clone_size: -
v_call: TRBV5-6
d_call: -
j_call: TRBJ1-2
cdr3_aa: CASSLGSGYGYTF
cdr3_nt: TGTGCCAGCAGCTTGGGCAGCGGCTATGGCTACACCTTC

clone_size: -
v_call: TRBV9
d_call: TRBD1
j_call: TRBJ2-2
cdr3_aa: CASSAQTGGDGGELFF
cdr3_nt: TGTGCCAGCAGCGCCCAGACAGGGGGCGACGGCGGGGAGCTGTTTTTT

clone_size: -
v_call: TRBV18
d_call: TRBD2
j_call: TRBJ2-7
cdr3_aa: CASSPAGEGEQYF
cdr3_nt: TGTGCCAGCTCACCAGCGGGGGAGGGCGAGCAGTACTTC

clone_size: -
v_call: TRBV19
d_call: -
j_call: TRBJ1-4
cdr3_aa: CASSGGALAGEKLFF
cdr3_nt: TGTGCCAGTAGTGGGGGTGCGTTGGCGGGGGAAAAACTGTTTTTT

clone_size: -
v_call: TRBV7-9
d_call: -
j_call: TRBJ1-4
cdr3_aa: CASSTGGEGEKLFF
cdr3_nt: TGTGCCAGCAGCACGGGAGGGGAAGGTGAAAAACTGTTTTTT

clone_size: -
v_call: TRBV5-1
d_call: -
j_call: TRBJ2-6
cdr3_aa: CASSLDGGAPTGANVLTF
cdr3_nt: TGCGCCAGCAGCCTCGATGGGGGGGCTCCCACTGGGGCCAACGTCCTGACTTTC

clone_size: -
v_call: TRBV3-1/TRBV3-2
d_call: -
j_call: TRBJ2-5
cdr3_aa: CASSQDLARYQETQYF
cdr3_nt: TGTGCCAGCAGCCAAGATCTAGCGAGGTACCAAGAGACCCAGTACTTC